A selection of T cell receptor beta chains follows, all from one sample in a study of blood T cells in healthy people across ages. TCRdb reanalysed the 5' RACE reads using MiXCR and keeps one entry per CDR3 protein. The data contain 650,000 to 800,000 distinct CDR3 sequences, over 40% of them singletons. The sequencing sample was made of blood. These receptors all come from a woman aged 80 or over in good health. CDR3s include the opening cysteine and the closing phenylalanine or tryptophan. D genes are given only for firm matches. Only some rows state a clone size, as once, few, many or a class for expanded clones.

d_gene	v_gene	j_gene	abundance	CDR3aa	CDR3nt
-	TRBV12-3/TRBV12-4	TRBJ1-1	few	CASSFRGEITEAFF	TGTGCCAGCAGTTTCAGGGGAGAAATCACTGAAGCTTTCTTT
TRBD2	TRBV13	TRBJ2-7	few	CASSLGDSGSSYEQYF	TGTGCCAGCAGCTTAGGCGATAGCGGGAGCTCCTACGAGCAGTACTTC
-	TRBV2	TRBJ2-3	few	CASREEADTQYF	TGTGCCAGCAGGGAGGAAGCAGATACGCAGTATTTT
-	TRBV10-3	TRBJ1-2	few	CAISESTADGYTF	TGTGCCATCAGTGAGTCGACCGCGGATGGCTACACCTTC
-	TRBV11-2	TRBJ1-6	-	CASSPARFESPLHF	TGTGCCAGCAGCCCCGCCAGATTTGAATCACCCCTCCACTTT
-	TRBV28	TRBJ2-4	-	CASSFPGHLGIQYF	TGTGCCAGCAGTTTCCCGGGACACCTAGGCATTCAGTACTTC
TRBD1	TRBV3-1	TRBJ1-1	-	CASSRAGGYTEAFF	TGTGCCAGCAGCAGGGCAGGGGGCTACACTGAAGCTTTCTTT
-	TRBV7-6	TRBJ1-1	-	CASSLAGPNTEAFF	TGTGCCAGCAGCTTAGCGGGCCCAAACACTGAAGCTTTCTTT
-	TRBV12-3/TRBV12-4	TRBJ1-3	-	CASSLWHLLPTGNTIYF	TGTGCCAGCAGTTTATGGCACCTCCTCCCCACTGGAAACACCATATATTTT
-	TRBV2	TRBJ2-1	-	CASSEMRSSSYNEQFF	TGTGCCAGCAGTGAAATGAGGAGTTCCTCCTACAATGAGCAGTTCTTC
TRBD1	TRBV28	TRBJ2-5	-	CASSPRQGRKQYF	TGTGCCAGCAGTCCACGACAGGGGAGGAAGCAGTACTTC
-	TRBV5-1	TRBJ2-7	many	CASRSSEQYF	TGCGCCAGCAGGTCAAGCGAGCAGTACTTC
TRBD2	TRBV20-1	TRBJ2-5	many	CSAALAGEGQTQYF	TGCAGTGCCGCGCTAGCGGGAGAAGGGCAGACCCAGTACTTC
TRBD2	TRBV12-3/TRBV12-4	TRBJ2-7	many	CASSQFSGRGVEQYF	TGTGCCAGCAGTCAATTTAGCGGGAGGGGGGTCGAGCAGTACTTC
-	TRBV20-1	TRBJ1-4	-	CSARDPGRTDEKLFF	TGCAGTGCTAGAGATCCGGGCCGGACCGATGAAAAACTGTTTTTT
TRBD1	TRBV20-1	TRBJ2-2	-	CSARGDRGTGELFF	TGCAGTGCTAGAGGGGACAGGGGGACCGGGGAGCTGTTTTTT
TRBD2	TRBV28	TRBJ2-7	-	CASSLMREGYEQYF	TGTGCCAGCAGTTTAATGCGGGAGGGGTACGAGCAGTACTTC
-	TRBV15	TRBJ2-3	-	CATSARDTTDTQYF	TGTGCCACCAGCGCCCGGGACACCACAGATACGCAGTATTTT
-	TRBV4-3	TRBJ2-5	-	CASSQDRGSLAETQYF	TGCGCCAGCAGCCAAGATCGTGGCAGCCTAGCGGAGACCCAGTACTTC
-	TRBV30	TRBJ2-4	-	CAWGIGWSKNIQYF	TGTGCCTGGGGTATTGGCTGGTCCAAAAACATTCAGTACTTC
-	TRBV5-1	TRBJ2-1	-	CASSPVGVEQFF	TGCGCCAGCAGCCCCGTTGGAGTTGAGCAGTTCTTC
-	TRBV5-6	TRBJ1-2	many	CASSFSQSGSYGYTF	TGTGCCAGCAGCTTCTCTCAATCGGGTAGCTATGGCTACACCTTC
TRBD1	TRBV24-1	TRBJ1-1	-	CATSDSQGARTEAFF	TGTGCCACCAGTGATTCACAGGGGGCTCGGACTGAAGCTTTCTTT
-	TRBV20-1	TRBJ2-3	-	CSARDLAESTDTQYF	TGCAGTGCTAGAGATTTGGCAGAAAGCACAGATACGCAGTATTTT
-	TRBV7-2	TRBJ2-3	few	CASRAVWTDTQYF	TGTGCCAGCAGGGCGGTTTGGACAGATACGCAGTATTTT
TRBD1	TRBV9	TRBJ2-7	-	CASSVGQGRYHEQYF	TGTGCCAGCAGCGTAGGACAGGGACGTTACCACGAGCAGTACTTC
-	TRBV9	TRBJ2-1	many	CASSPQPGASYNEQFF	TGTGCCAGCAGCCCCCAACCGGGGGCCTCCTACAATGAGCAGTTCTTC
TRBD1	TRBV6-6	TRBJ2-5	-	CASSYSGTGEETQYF	TGTGCCAGCAGTTACTCGGGGACAGGAGAAGAGACCCAGTACTTC
TRBD2	TRBV9	TRBJ2-3	many	CASTVLADWWDTQYF	TGTGCCAGCACCGTCCTAGCGGACTGGTGGGATACGCAGTATTTT
-	TRBV7-2	TRBJ1-4	many	CASSLRRGEKLFF	TGCGCCAGCAGCCTACGACGTGGGGAAAAACTGTTTTTT
-	TRBV4-1	TRBJ1-2	few	CANSQEARAGLSTF	TGCGCCAACAGCCAGGAGGCCAGGGCAGGTCTAAGCACCTTC
-	TRBV6-6	TRBJ2-7	many	CASSSRQGGSEQYF	TGTGCCAGCAGTTCTCGACAGGGAGGGAGCGAGCAGTACTTC
-	TRBV5-1	TRBJ2-3	-	CASSEGQIGDTQYF	TGCGCCAGCAGCGAAGGGCAGATTGGAGATACGCAGTATTTT
TRBD1	TRBV5-1	TRBJ1-5	many	CASSPGTGLSNQPQHF	TGCGCCAGCAGCCCCGGGACAGGGTTGAGCAATCAGCCCCAGCATTTT
-	TRBV4-2	TRBJ2-1	few	CASSQDLPAGITYNGQFF	TGTGCCAGCAGCCAAGATCTTCCTGCCGGGATCACCTACAATGGGCAGTTCTTC
TRBD2	TRBV10-3	TRBJ2-3	-	CAISGSPLAGGTDTQYF	TGTGCCATCAGTGGAAGCCCACTAGCGGGGGGCACAGATACGCAGTATTTT
-	TRBV5-1	TRBJ2-5	once	CASSPSIRETQYF	TGCGCCAGCAGTCCTAGTATTAGAGAGACCCAGTACTTC
TRBD1	TRBV12-3/TRBV12-4	TRBJ2-2	-	CASSPGQQNTGELFF	TGTGCCAGCAGCCCGGGACAGCAGAACACCGGGGAGCTGTTTTTT
TRBD2	TRBV5-6	TRBJ2-1	-	CASSETSGSSLYNEQFF	TGTGCCAGCTCGGAAACTAGCGGGAGTTCTCTGTACAATGAGCAGTTCTTC
TRBD2	TRBV25-1	TRBJ2-3	once	CASISSGGPADTQYF	TGTGCCAGCATTAGTAGCGGGGGGCCGGCCGATACGCAGTATTTT
-	TRBV12-3/TRBV12-4	TRBJ2-2	-	CASSFDSTNTGELFF	TGTGCCAGCAGTTTTGACAGCACAAACACCGGGGAGCTGTTTTTT
-	TRBV29-1	TRBJ2-7	many	CSVARSSYEQYF	TGCAGCGTTGCACGGAGCTCCTACGAGCAGTACTTC
TRBD2	TRBV7-9	TRBJ2-1	-	CASSLALAETYNEQFF	TGTGCCAGCAGCTTAGCACTAGCGGAGACCTACAATGAGCAGTTCTTC
-	TRBV4-1	TRBJ1-6	-	CASSPYRDPGSDSPLHF	TGCGCCAGCAGCCCCTACCGGGACCCCGGGAGTGATTCACCCCTCCACTTT